This TCR beta chain was recorded in a study of cytomegalovirus exposure and HLA in healthy donors. General observations from the study: In terms of immune exposure information, only CMV serostatus was available. Clonal expansion, a later analysis showed, was greater in HLA-associated TCR beta chains than in equally common others. In a later analysis, at a false discovery rate of 0.05, approximately 15,000 TCR beta sequences matched HLA alleles.

In regard to this clone: Its antigen remains unidentified.

Use of 60 Vbeta and 13 Jbeta primers characterized the PCR. Using immunoSEQ multiplex PCR, the repertoire was profiled, and TCRdb retains in-frame clones only, with some absent. Its table lists 160,000 or so clones. This TCR was recovered from a man under 40 in good health and CMV-seronegative. The sequencing input was PBMCs.

The CDR3 nucleotides read TGTGCCAGTAGTGTGACTAGCGGCGAGCAGTACTTC. Residues: CASSVTSGEQYF. V and J are TRBV19 and TRBJ2-7, with TRBD2 identical over 9 bases. V lost 5 bases, J lost 6 bases, and 2 bases stayed unmatched. This CDR3 is 12 amino acids long. CDR1 is LNHDA, CDR2 SQIVND, per germline (reference sequence).